One and the same sample provided the 29 T cell receptor beta chains below, sequenced in a study of post-analysis software for immune sequencing data (dated by TCRdb to the mid-2010s). The full study reports these points: Roughly 5 TRBV segments, including TRBV5-6, TRBV5-1 and TRBV20-1, were significantly more frequent in patients than controls.

Library generation was performed with PCR. TCRdb shows the sequencer as Illumina HiSeq 2500. To reduce PCR and sequencing biases, unique molecular identifiers were built into the TCR beta cDNA libraries. TCRdb trimmed the raw reads at Q25, called clones with MiXCR and kept productive beta chains. Each CDR3 protein gets just one entry, which takes the most common genes and DNA from the rows behind it. This sample gives about 540,000 distinct CDR3 sequences in total; 30% to 40% of them show up just once. The ten biggest clones cover around 6.1% of the sample. For these TCRs, the target antigens are not known. Sequenced material: blood. These receptors originate from a girl between 2 and 17 years old with multiple sclerosis.

This rearrangement joins TRBV20-1 to TRBJ2-5; 8 nucleotides match TRBD1. The CDR3 is 14 residues long. The V gene end was trimmed by 6 bases and the J gene end by 1 base; junction bases not matched to a gene: 7. Germline loops: CDR1 DFQATT, CDR2 SNEGSKA (reference sequence). The CDR3 here is CSADTGGGQETQYF. As DNA, the CDR3 is TGCAGTGCAGACACAGGGGGAGGCCAAGAGACCCAGTACTTC.

This clonotype was detected once. The rearrangement links TRBV10-1 to TRBJ1-4; 10 nucleotides agree with TRBD1. This CDR3 region has 14 residues. From germline, CDR1 is WNHNN and CDR2 SYGVQD (reference sequence). The junction had 8 bases not matched to a gene; V was cut back by 8 bases and J by 8 bases. For the CDR3, the DNA is TGCGCCAGCCCCGGGACAGGGGCGAAGGAAAAACTGTTTTTT. Its protein product is CASPGTGAKEKLFF.

The rearrangement links TRBV4-1 to TRBJ1-4, with D perhaps matching TRBD1 (6 bases). CDR1 and CDR2 (germline): MGHRA, YSYEKL. V was cut by 1 base and J by 7 bases, with 16 bases left in between. The CDR3 sequence is 16 residues long. The CDR3 reads CASSQVSGGAGEKLFF. In nucleotides, the CDR3 is TGCGCCAGCAGCCAAGTTTCTGGGGGCGCAGGTGAAAAACTGTTTTTT.

The chain joins TRBV9 to TRBJ2-5, with D unclear. The CDR3 has 15 residues. The germline V gene has CDR1 SGDLS and CDR2 YYNGEE. V lost 0 bases and J lost 5, with 14 bases in between. The CDR3, as DNA: TGTGCCAGCAGCGTAGACGGAGACTCATCGGAGACCCAGTACTTC. Translating gives CASSVDGDSSETQYF.

This clonotype was seen a few times. The rearrangement uses TRBV6-1 and TRBJ1-1; unclear D gene. CDR1 and CDR2 (germline): MNHNS, SASEGT. Deletions cut 7 bases from V and 0 bases from J, with 9 bases between. The CDR3 extends over 13 amino acids. The CDR3 DNA reads TGTGCCAGCACCGCCCCAATGAACACTGAAGCTTTCTTT. This translates into CASTAPMNTEAFF.

This clonotype turned up a few times. V is TRBV5-1 and J is TRBJ2-1, with D possibly matching TRBD1 (7 bases). Germline assignment: CDR1 SGHRS and CDR2 YFSETQ. V shed 3 bases and J shed 5 bases, with 15 bases lying between them. CDR3 size: 15 residues. CDR3 bases: TGCGCCAGCAGCTCGCTCAGGGGGGCCGACAATGAGCAGTTCTTC. Its protein product is CASSSLRGADNEQFF.

The chain links TRBV20-1 to TRBJ2-1; D may be TRBD2 (5 bases). There are 15 residues in the CDR3. Germline V gene lookup returns CDR1 DFQATT and CDR2 SNEGSKA (reference sequence). The V end was cut by 5 bases, the J end by 0 bases, with 14 bases between. For the CDR3, the DNA is TGCAGTGCTTACCTCGGGGTTAGCTCCTACAATGAGCAGTTCTTC. Protein: CSAYLGVSSYNEQFF.

The CDR3 protein is CASKERGGSWGETQYF. CDR3 nucleotides: TGTGCCAGCAAAGAACGCGGGGGCAGTTGGGGAGAGACCCAGTACTTC. The chain carries TRBV2 and TRBJ2-5, with D possibly being TRBD2 (7 bases). This CDR3 is 16 amino acids long. V lost 7 bases and J 4 bases, leaving 22 bases between the germline ends. Germline V gene sequence: CDR1 SNHLY, CDR2 FYNNEI.

There are a few counts of this clonotype. The chain links TRBV7-2 to TRBJ1-1, with D unresolved. Germline V gene sequence: CDR1 SGHTA, CDR2 FQGNSA. The CDR3 totals 14 residues. V shed 1 base and J shed 0 bases, with 6 bases lying between them. The CDR3 sequence is CASSLGVMNTEAFF. The CDR3 DNA sequence: TGTGCCAGCAGCTTAGGGGTTATGAACACTGAAGCTTTCTTT.

This clonotype was seen only a few times. The chain couples TRBV7-9 to TRBJ2-1; 8 positions agree with TRBD1. CDR1 SEHNR and CDR2 FQNEAQ come from the germline V gene (reference sequence). The V and J ends lost 8 bases and 0 bases, in that order; junction bases with no gene match: 9. This CDR3 region has 16 residues. The CDR3 sequence: CASRRTGSSSYNEQFF. The CDR3 DNA is TGTGCCAGCCGAAGGACAGGGTCCTCCTCCTACAATGAGCAGTTCTTC.

With regard to this clonotype: Sequence at one end of the junction differs from germline and may be a read error. V and J are TRBV11-1 and TRBJ2-1; unclear D gene. This CDR3 spans 14 amino acids. Germline lookup yields CDR1 SGHAT and CDR2 FQDESV (reference sequence). The CDR3 DNA sequence: TGTGCCTGCAGCTTAGTAGGCCCATACAATGAGCAGTTCTTC. Amino acids: CACSLVGPYNEQFF. Filled out from reference TRBV11-1 and TRBJ2-1, the complete variable domain reads EAEVAQSPRYKITEKSQAVAFWCDPISGHATLYWYRQILGQGPELLVQFQDESVVDDSQLPKDRFSAERLKGVDSTLKIQPAELGDSAMYLCACSLVGPYNEQFFGPGTRLTVL.

This clonotype was detected a few times. The chain has TRBV7-9 and TRBJ2-7, with 9 nucleotides matching TRBD1. The germline V gene has CDR1 SEHNR and CDR2 FQNEAQ (reference sequence). This CDR3 contains 12 residues. J was trimmed by 6 bases and V by 7 bases; bases with no gene match: 4. CDR3 protein: CASTMTGGEQYF. CDR3 DNA: TGTGCCAGCACCATGACAGGGGGCGAGCAGTACTTC.

This clonotype was counted once. CDR3: CASSLDRGRNTGELFF. CDR3 coding DNA: TGCGCCAGCAGCCTCGACAGGGGGCGAAACACCGGGGAGCTGTTTTTT. The chain has TRBV4-1 and TRBJ2-2; the match to TRBD1 covers 10 bases. This CDR3 is built from 16 residues. Germline CDR1 and CDR2: MGHRA and YSYEKL. Trimming removed 4 bases from V and 2 bases from J; junction bases left unmatched: 4.

In nucleotides, the CDR3 is TGTGCCATCAGTGAGTACCAAGAGACCCAGTACTTC. Protein sequence: CAISEYQETQYF. The chain links TRBV10-3 to TRBJ2-5; D not resolved. Trimming left V 1 base short and J 0 bases short, with 0 bases between. There are 12 residues in the CDR3. CDR1 ENHRY and CDR2 SYGVKD come from the germline V gene.

J is TRBJ1-1 and V is TRBV9, with D unclear. Trimming removed 4 bases at V and 3 bases at J, with 10 bases between. Germline V lookup: CDR1 SGDLS, CDR2 YYNGEE. This CDR3 is 13 amino acids long. The CDR3, as DNA: TGTGCCAGCAGCCGTCGGGCGGACACTGAAGCTTTCTTT. It is translated as CASSRRADTEAFF.

This clonotype was observed a handful of times. The chain employs TRBV12-3 or TRBV12-4 and TRBJ2-3; TRBD1 agrees at 7 bases. This CDR3 is 14 amino acids long. J lost 5 bases, V lost 4 bases, and 6 bases had no gene match. The DNA for the CDR3 is TGTGCCAGCAGTTCTCAGGGGGTTGTAGATACGCAGTATTTT. Its translation: CASSSQGVVDTQYF.

This clonotype turned up a few times. This rearrangement joins TRBV9 to TRBJ2-3, with 13 bases aligning to TRBD2. J lost 3 bases, V lost 3 bases, and 7 bases had no gene match. The CDR3 runs 17 residues. The germline gives CDR1 SGDLS, CDR2 YYNGEE. The CDR3 DNA follows: TGTGCCAGCAGCGGCAATAGGACTAGCGGGGGAACAGATACGCAGTATTTT. This sequence encodes CASSGNRTSGGTDTQYF.

Many counts were recorded for this clonotype. The chain recombines TRBV29-1 with TRBJ2-1; 13 bases line up with TRBD2. CDR3 length: 15 residues. Looked up from germline, CDR1 is SQVTM and CDR2 is ANQGSEA. Unmatched junction bases numbered 7, after V lost 6 bases and J lost 5 bases. CDR3 in amino acids: CSVGGLAGDNNEQFF. CDR3 nucleotides: TGCAGCGTCGGCGGACTAGCGGGGGACAACAATGAGCAGTTCTTC.

J is TRBJ1-6 and V is TRBV12-3 or TRBV12-4; D ambiguous. The CDR3 length is 16 residues. V gave up 4 bases and J gave up 2 bases, with 12 bases separating them. DNA for the CDR3: TGTGCCAGCAGTTCGCAGTCCGGTACCTATAATTCACCCCTCCACTTT. Protein: CASSSQSGTYNSPLHF.

The chain is built from TRBV7-3 and TRBJ2-3; 10 nucleotides match TRBD2. The CDR3 has 16 residues. The V gene end was trimmed by 0 bases and the J gene end by 5 bases; junction bases not matched to a gene: 5. From germline, CDR1 is SGHTA and CDR2 FQGTGA. The CDR3 spells CASSLTLTSGEDTQYF. CDR3 nucleotide sequence: TGTGCCAGCAGCTTAACGTTAACTAGCGGGGAAGATACGCAGTATTTT.

This clonotype was observed a few times. This chain connects TRBV24-1 to TRBJ1-3, with D possibly TRBD1 on 6 matching bases. The ends were cut back, 5 bases at V and 1 base at J, with 14 bases in the middle. CDR1 and CDR2 from the germline V gene are KGHDR and SFDVKD. This CDR3 contains 16 residues. The CDR3 loop is CATSVGTSRSGNTIYF. DNA of the CDR3: TGTGCCACCAGTGTAGGGACATCCCGATCTGGAAACACCATATATTTT.

This chain joins TRBV5-1 and TRBJ1-4; TRBD1 is a possible D gene (5 bases). V shed 0 bases and J shed 6 bases, with 9 bases lying between them. Per the germline V gene, CDR1 is SGHRS and CDR2 is YFSETQ. This CDR3 has 14 residues. The CDR3 protein is CASSLEARDEKLFF. Written as DNA, the CDR3 is TGCGCCAGCAGCTTGGAGGCCAGGGATGAAAAACTGTTTTTT. The full variable domain, completed using reference TRBV5-1 and TRBJ1-4, is KAGVTQTPRYLIKTRGQQVTLSCSPISGHRSVSWYQQTPGQGLQFLFEYFSETQRNKGNFPGRFSGRQFSNSRSEMNVSTLELGDSALYLCASSLEARDEKLFFGSGTQLSVL.

This sequence joins TRBV27 and TRBJ1-1; weak D call: TRBD1 (5 bases). V lost 6 bases to trimming and J lost 0 bases, with 11 bases between them. Per germline, CDR1 MNHEY and CDR2 SMNVEV (reference sequence). The CDR3 is 14 residues long. The CDR3 DNA is TGTGCCAGCAGACGGGCGGGGGTGAACACTGAAGCTTTCTTT. Translating it yields CASRRAGVNTEAFF.

V gene TRBV11-2 combines with J gene TRBJ2-3; 8 positions agree with TRBD2. V lost 2 bases and J lost 6; bases outside the gene matches: 7. The CDR3 has 15 residues. Germline values: CDR1 SGHAT, CDR2 FQNNGV. The CDR3 reads CASSLRAGGRDTQYF. DNA of the CDR3: TGTGCCAGCAGCTTAAGGGCGGGGGGCAGGGATACGCAGTATTTT.

The chain links TRBV5-6 to TRBJ2-1, with 9 bases that match TRBD2. V dropped 4 bases and J dropped 8; count of bases not matched to a gene: 7. This CDR3 is 14 amino acids long. Germline V gene lookup returns CDR1 SGHDT and CDR2 YYEEEE. The CDR3 spells CASSDTLAGDEQFF. The CDR3 nucleotides read TGTGCCAGCAGCGATACGTTAGCGGGGGATGAGCAGTTCTTC.

The chain employs TRBV20-1 and TRBJ2-5, with 9 bases lining up with TRBD1. In germline, CDR1 is DFQATT, CDR2 SNEGSKA (reference sequence). The CDR3 runs to 14 residues. Losses at the gene ends were 6 bases for V and 5 bases for J; bases not matched to a gene: 10. The DNA of the CDR3 is TGCAGTGCGTCGCCCACAGGGGGCCGGGAGACCCAGTACTTC. This codes for CSASPTGGRETQYF.

The chain employs TRBV4-1 and TRBJ1-5; D is perhaps TRBD1 (6 bases). Germline V lookup: CDR1 MGHRA, CDR2 YSYEKL. The CDR3 has 15 residues. Trimming took 2 bases from V and 4 from J, leaving 12 bases between them. CDR3 region: CASSQIGQLNQPQHF. The CDR3 DNA is TGCGCCAGCAGCCAAATAGGACAGCTAAATCAGCCCCAGCATTTT.

The chain links TRBV20-1 to TRBJ2-5; D unresolved. Germline V gene lookup returns CDR1 DFQATT and CDR2 SNEGSKA (reference sequence). V lost 1 base and J 5 bases, leaving 14 bases between the germline ends. The CDR3 has 14 amino acids. The CDR3 here is CSARGSGSRETQYF. The CDR3 DNA sequence: TGCAGTGCTAGAGGGTCTGGGTCCAGGGAGACCCAGTACTTC.

The gene calls are TRBV28 and TRBJ2-2; 8 bases map to TRBD1. The CDR3 sequence is 17 residues long. The trim removed 2 bases at V and 4 bases at J, leaving 9 bases unmatched. Per the germline V gene, CDR1 is MDHEN and CDR2 is SYDVKM. CDR3 DNA: TGTGCCAGCAGTTTAGATTCAAGACAGGGGAGCACCGGGGAGCTGTTTTTT. This gives the protein CASSLDSRQGSTGELFF.